In this sample, the clone carrying this T cell receptor (beta chain) turned up many times. It was with unique molecular identifiers that the TCRbeta library was prepared. One entry per CDR3 protein, called by TCRdb with MiXCR from the PCR reads. The sample holds some 200,000 distinct CDR3 sequences, approximately 9.5% seen once. This sample was included in a study of T-cell reconstitution after alpha-beta-depleted transplantation in children. V trimming: 6 bases; J trimming: 0 bases; junction bases outside the gene matches: 7. The germline gives CDR1 MNHEY, CDR2 SVGEGT. This CDR3 spans 16 amino acids.

The source of this sequence is a human donor who donated a stem cell graft to a child with acute lymphoblastic leukemia. The material sequenced was PBMCs from the stem cell graft donor, taken from the stem cell graft. The chain combines TRBV6-2 or TRBV6-3 with TRBJ2-2; 7 bases line up with TRBD1. The DNA of the CDR3 is TGTGCCAGCAGCCACGACAGGGTGCCGAACACCGGGGAGCTGTTTTTT. Protein: CASSHDRVPNTGELFF.